These T cell receptor beta chains were read from a single sample in a study of control samples from healthy donors and cancer patients. Generated by immunoSEQ multiplex PCR, the TCRdb table keeps only in-frame clones and is missing some. The table lists roughly 100,000 clones, around 89% of them singletons. The material sequenced was PBMCs. Source of these receptors: a man in his sixties with lung cancer. Each CDR3 is given with its conserved first and last residue. Each record gives: clone size, V gene, D gene, J gene, CDR3 DNA, CDR3 protein. D genes are given only for firm matches. Not every row has a clone size; where given, it reads once, few, many or a size class.

size: NA; V: TRBV7-3; D: TRBD1; J: TRBJ1-3; DNA: TGTGCCAGCAGCTTAGCAGGGGGGAGCTCTGGAAACACCATATATTTT; CDR3: CASSLAGGSSGNTIYF
size: NA; V: TRBV6-5; D: NA; J: TRBJ2-7; DNA: TGTGCCAGCAGTTACTCTGCAGATTACGAGCAGTACTTC; CDR3: CASSYSADYEQYF
size: NA; V: TRBV5-1; D: TRBD1; J: TRBJ1-4; DNA: TGCGCCAGCAGGGACGGACAGGGGAATAATGAAAAACTGTTTTTT; CDR3: CASRDGQGNNEKLFF
size: NA; V: TRBV6-5; D: NA; J: TRBJ2-2; DNA: TGTGCCAGCAGTTACTCGAGAAGGGGATGGGGCGGGGAGCTGTTTTTT; CDR3: CASSYSRRGWGGELFF
size: few; V: TRBV30; D: TRBD2; J: TRBJ2-1; DNA: TGTGCCTGGGAGGGGACCCGGGGGGATGAGCAGTTCTTC; CDR3: CAWEGTRGDEQFF
size: NA; V: TRBV6-5; D: NA; J: TRBJ1-2; DNA: TGTGCCAGCAGTTACACAACAAGGACAGCGGAAAATGGCTACACCTTC; CDR3: CASSYTTRTAENGYTF
size: NA; V: TRBV6-5; D: NA; J: TRBJ2-3; DNA: TGTGCCAGCAGCAATACACCGGGGAGAGATACGCAGTATTTT; CDR3: CASSNTPGRDTQYF
size: NA; V: TRBV4-1; D: NA; J: TRBJ1-6; DNA: TGCGCCAGCAAAGAGAATTCACCCCTCCACTTT; CDR3: CASKENSPLHF
size: NA; V: TRBV5-5; D: NA; J: TRBJ1-5; DNA: TGTGCCAGCAGCTTGGGCTTGCAGGGAAATCAGCCCCAGCATTTT; CDR3: CASSLGLQGNQPQHF
size: NA; V: TRBV7-6; D: NA; J: TRBJ2-2; DNA: TGTGCCAGCAGCTCCACTGCAGGGAACACCGGGGAGCTGTTTTTT; CDR3: CASSSTAGNTGELFF
size: NA; V: TRBV18; D: TRBD1; J: TRBJ1-1; DNA: TGTGCCAGCTCGCCCGGGACAGGGAGGGTGAACACTGAAGCTTTCTTT; CDR3: CASSPGTGRVNTEAFF
size: NA; V: TRBV5-1; D: NA; J: TRBJ2-1; DNA: TGCGCCAGCAGCTGGGGGCGGCTAGCGGTGTACAATGAGCAGTTCTTC; CDR3: CASSWGRLAVYNEQFF
size: NA; V: TRBV30; D: NA; J: TRBJ1-5; DNA: TGTGCCTGGAGTGGATCACGGACAGACTTTAGCAATCAGCCCCAGCATTTT; CDR3: CAWSGSRTDFSNQPQHF
size: NA; V: TRBV3-1/TRBV3-2; D: TRBD2; J: TRBJ2-1; DNA: TGTGCCAGCAGCCTTAGGAGGACTAGCGGGGGGTACAATGAGCAGTTCTTC; CDR3: CASSLRRTSGGYNEQFF
size: NA; V: TRBV7-6; D: NA; J: TRBJ2-5; DNA: TGTGCCAGCAGCCCCCTGAGGGATACCCAGTACTTC; CDR3: CASSPLRDTQYF
size: NA; V: TRBV3-1/TRBV3-2; D: NA; J: TRBJ2-6; DNA: TGTGCCAGCAGCCAACCCAGGGACTCTGGGGCCAACGTCCTGACTTTC; CDR3: CASSQPRDSGANVLTF
size: NA; V: TRBV10-1; D: TRBD1; J: TRBJ2-3; DNA: TGCGCCAGCAGTGATCGGACAGGGAGAGATACGCAGTATTTT; CDR3: CASSDRTGRDTQYF
size: NA; V: TRBV6-5; D: TRBD1; J: TRBJ1-1; DNA: TGTGCCAGCAGTTTGGGACAGGGGCGGACTGAAGCTTTCTTT; CDR3: CASSLGQGRTEAFF
size: NA; V: TRBV5-1; D: NA; J: TRBJ2-7; DNA: TGCGCCAGCAGCTTGGAGGCAGGGCGGGAGCAGTACTTC; CDR3: CASSLEAGREQYF
size: NA; V: TRBV5-1; D: TRBD2; J: TRBJ2-5; DNA: TGCGCCAGCAGCTTGCTAGCGGTGGTCGAAGAGACCCAGTACTTC; CDR3: CASSLLAVVEETQYF
size: NA; V: TRBV9; D: TRBD2; J: TRBJ2-1; DNA: TGTGCCAGCAGAGATGGACTAGCGACATACAATGAGCAGTTCTTC; CDR3: CASRDGLATYNEQFF
size: NA; V: TRBV7-9; D: NA; J: TRBJ2-3; DNA: TGTGCCAGCAGCCCTCGGACTGGAGTCAGCACAGATACGCAGTATTTT; CDR3: CASSPRTGVSTDTQYF
size: NA; V: TRBV10-1; D: NA; J: TRBJ2-5; DNA: TGCGCCAGCAGTACGGACTACCAAGAGACCCAGTACTTC; CDR3: CASSTDYQETQYF
size: NA; V: TRBV10-1; D: TRBD2; J: TRBJ2-5; DNA: TGCGCCAGCAGTGAGGCTAGCGGGGTAGAAGAGACCCAGTACTTC; CDR3: CASSEASGVEETQYF
size: once; V: TRBV6-6; D: NA; J: TRBJ1-6; DNA: TGTGCCAGCAGTTCGCTTAGCTCCTATAATTCACCCCTCCACTTT; CDR3: CASSSLSSYNSPLHF
size: NA; V: TRBV5-1; D: TRBD2; J: TRBJ2-5; DNA: TGCGCCAGCAGCTTAACTAGCGGGGTCCAAGAGACCCAGTACTTC; CDR3: CASSLTSGVQETQYF
size: NA; V: TRBV5-1; D: TRBD1; J: TRBJ1-2; DNA: TGCGCCAGCAGCGACGGACAGGGATGGGACTATGGCTACACCTTC; CDR3: CASSDGQGWDYGYTF
size: few; V: TRBV5-1; D: NA; J: TRBJ2-2; DNA: TGCGCCAGCAGCTTGGTACAGGGAGGCACCGGGGAGCTGTTTTTT; CDR3: CASSLVQGGTGELFF
size: once; V: TRBV6-5; D: NA; J: TRBJ2-5; DNA: TGTGCCAGCAGTTACTCCCCTCGAGGGGAAGAGACCCAGTACTTC; CDR3: CASSYSPRGEETQYF
size: once; V: TRBV5-4; D: NA; J: TRBJ1-6; DNA: TGTGCCAGCAGTCGGGTCGAGAATTCACCCCTCCACTTT; CDR3: CASSRVENSPLHF
size: NA; V: TRBV10-2; D: NA; J: TRBJ1-1; DNA: TGCGCCAGCAGGGGGGACGTAGATGAAGCTTTCTTT; CDR3: CASRGDVDEAFF
size: NA; V: TRBV5-4; D: TRBD2; J: TRBJ2-2; DNA: TGTGCCAGCAGCTCGAGCGGGGGGGTCACCGGGGAGCTGTTTTTT; CDR3: CASSSSGGVTGELFF
size: few; V: TRBV21-1; D: NA; J: TRBJ1-1; DNA: TGTGCCAGCAGCAAAGGGGGCACTGAAGCTTTCTTT; CDR3: CASSKGGTEAFF
size: NA; V: TRBV18; D: NA; J: TRBJ2-5; DNA: TGTGCCAGCTCACCCGGGTCACAAGAGACCCAGTACTTC; CDR3: CASSPGSQETQYF
size: NA; V: TRBV6-5; D: NA; J: TRBJ2-1; DNA: TGTGCCAGCAGTTACGACAGGAATGAGCAGTTCTTC; CDR3: CASSYDRNEQFF
size: NA; V: TRBV4-1; D: TRBD1; J: TRBJ1-4; DNA: TGCGCCAGCAGCCAAGAGCGGGAGACAGGGTGGGCTAATGAAAAACTGTTTTTT; CDR3: CASSQERETGWANEKLFF
size: NA; V: TRBV6-5; D: NA; J: TRBJ2-2; DNA: TGTGCCAGCAGGAGACGTTCGAACACCGGGGAGCTGTTTTTT; CDR3: CASRRRSNTGELFF
size: NA; V: TRBV4-2; D: NA; J: TRBJ1-5; DNA: TGTGCCAGCAGCCCCGACAGGATCGACGGTCAGCCCCAGCATTTT; CDR3: CASSPDRIDGQPQHF
size: NA; V: TRBV18; D: TRBD1; J: TRBJ2-5; DNA: TGTGCCAGCTCACCAAACAGGGGTGAGACCCAGTACTTC; CDR3: CASSPNRGETQYF
size: NA; V: TRBV6-6; D: NA; J: TRBJ2-7; DNA: TGTGCCAGCAGTTTGACAGTTTTTTCCTACGAGCAGTACTTC; CDR3: CASSLTVFSYEQYF
size: NA; V: TRBV5-1; D: NA; J: TRBJ1-1; DNA: TGCGCCAGCAGCTTGGTAAATGCCAGGGCGAACACTGAAGCTTTCTTT; CDR3: CASSLVNARANTEAFF